These 5 T cell receptor beta chains share one sample of origin, sequenced in a study of tumor and adjacent non-tumor tissue in lung cancer. TCRbeta libraries were built with three rounds of nested PCR, modified from ARM-PCR. TCRdb recomputed calls from the multiplex PCR reads with MiXCR, one row per CDR3 protein. The sample includes around 99,000 distinct CDR3 sequences, roughly 74% of them seen just once. The template was RNA from unsorted bulk tissue. The specimen was lung tumor tissue. Receptors originate from a woman aged 55-70 years with non-small cell lung cancer.

This clonotype has only a few counts. The rearrangement links TRBV28 to TRBJ2-7, with D perhaps matching TRBD2 (6 bases). This CDR3 comprises 12 residues. Deletions cut 5 bases from V and 4 bases from J, with 9 bases between. The germline V gene has CDR1 MDHEN and CDR2 SYDVKM. As DNA, the CDR3 is TGTGCCAGCAGTGTCGGGACTTACGAGCAGTACTTC. Amino acid sequence: CASSVGTYEQYF.

On this clonotype itself: One end of the junction varies from germline; a read error may be responsible. The chain carries TRBV11-1 and TRBJ1-2; perhaps TRBD1 as D (6 bases). The CDR3 spans 15 residues. CDR1 SGHAT and CDR2 FQDESV come from the germline V gene (reference sequence). For the CDR3, the DNA is TGTGCCAGCAACACCAGACAGGAGGCAGGGTATGACTACACCTTC. This sequence encodes CASNTRQEAGYDYTF.

V usage is TRBV6-2 or TRBV6-3 and J usage is TRBJ2-7; 12 bases match TRBD2. V shed 5 bases, J shed 2 bases, and the junction held 16 bases outside the gene matches. Germline V lookup: CDR1 MNHEY, CDR2 SVGEGT. This CDR3 has 19 residues. The CDR3 reads CASSKPGLAGAPVPYEQYF. As DNA, the CDR3 is TGTGCCAGCAGTAAACCGGGACTAGCGGGCGCGCCAGTACCCTACGAGCAGTACTTC.

As for this clonotype: A clone one base away is much larger, so this may be a read error. The rearrangement links TRBV24-1 to TRBJ2-2; D might be TRBD1 (5 bases). Germline V CDR1 and CDR2: KGHDR, SFDVKD. This CDR3 comprises 15 residues. CDR3 DNA: TGTGTCACCAGTGAAGGGCAGGGTCGCGTCGGGGAGCTGTTTTTT. As protein: CVTSEGQGRVGELFF.

As for this clonotype: The junction differs from germline at one of its ends, possibly a read error. The V and J genes are TRBV11-2 and TRBJ2-7; D gene unclear. Germline V gene sequence: CDR1 SGHAT, CDR2 FQNNGV. The CDR3 covers 12 residues. The CDR3 reads CASSLSDSEQYF. CDR3 DNA: TGTGCCAGCAGCTTATCCGACTCCGAGCAGTATTTC.